The 24 T cell receptor beta chains reported below all come from one sample, sequenced in a study of beta chain features in type 1 diabetes. What was sequenced were expressed TCRB transcripts, since all of the isolated RNA had been reverse transcribed. Profiled with immunoSEQ multiplex PCR; TCRdb holds only in-frame clones, not every one. The sample includes roughly 240,000 clones, 55% to 70% of them seen just once. Sample: naive CD4+ T cells from blood. The receptors stem from a man aged 30 to 45 in good health.

The V and J genes are TRBV25-1 and TRBJ1-2; the D is unclear. Trimming stripped 5 bases from V and 8 bases from J, with 12 bases between. The CDR3 is 12 amino acids. Germline CDR1 reads MGHDK; CDR2 reads SYGVNS. DNA for the CDR3: TGTGCCAGCAGTTTTCCTCCTTCGGGCTACACCTTC. This sequence encodes CASSFPPSGYTF.

V is TRBV28 and J is TRBJ1-5; D gene uncertain. The CDR3 covers 13 residues. V lost 5 bases, J lost 0 bases, and 5 bases lay in between. The germline gives CDR1 MDHEN, CDR2 SYDVKM. The DNA of the CDR3 is TGTGCCAGCAGTCCTCCTAGCAATCAGCCCCAGCATTTT. Translated, it gives CASSPPSNQPQHF. Combining the CDR3 with reference TRBV28 and TRBJ1-5 gives the whole variable domain DVKVTQSSRYLVKRTGEKVFLECVQDMDHENMFWYRQDPGLGLRLIYFSYDVKMKEKGDIPEGYSVSREKKERFSLILESASTNQTSMYLCASSPPSNQPQHFGDGTRLSIL.

The V call is TRBV29-1, the J call TRBJ2-5, with a tentative D call TRBD2 (6 bases). Per the germline V gene, CDR1 is SQVTM and CDR2 is ANQGSEA. The V end was cut by 6 bases, the J end by 7 bases, with 9 bases between. There are 10 residues in the CDR3. CDR3 DNA: TGCAGCGTGGGGGGTAGGACCCAGTACTTC. This codes for CSVGGRTQYF.

This chain uses TRBV5-1 with TRBJ2-7; possibly TRBD2 for D (5 bases). Germline-derived CDR1 and CDR2 are SGHRS and YFSETQ. The CDR3 spans 13 residues. V shed 4 bases and J shed 4 bases, with 12 bases lying between them. The CDR3 coding sequence is TGCGCCAGCAGCCTAGAGTGGGAGTACGAGCAGTACTTC. Amino acid sequence: CASSLEWEYEQYF. The variable domain in full, with the rest retrieved from reference TRBV5-1 and TRBJ2-7, is KAGVTQTPRYLIKTRGQQVTLSCSPISGHRSVSWYQQTPGQGLQFLFEYFSETQRNKGNFPGRFSGRQFSNSRSEMNVSTLELGDSALYLCASSLEWEYEQYFGPGTRLTVT.

The rearrangement links TRBV19 to TRBJ2-3; 7 positions match TRBD1. V lost 3 bases, J lost 2 bases, and 11 bases stayed unmatched. Germline loops: CDR1 LNHDA, CDR2 SQIVND (reference sequence). The CDR3 length is 17 residues. The chain's CDR3 is CASSMIARGQSTDTQYF. The CDR3 region has the DNA TGTGCCAGTAGTATGATCGCTAGGGGACAGTCCACAGATACGCAGTATTTT.

Of note for this clone: Other DNA sequences in this sample translate to the same CDR3. The DNA for the CDR3 is TGTGCCAGCAGCTTAGGGCTAGCGGAGTACAATGAGCAGTTCTTC. Translation gives CASSLGLAEYNEQFF. The V and J genes are TRBV7-2 and TRBJ2-1; 7 bases match TRBD2. With V trimmed by 1 base and J by 4 bases, 4 bases remained unmatched. CDR1 and CDR2 (germline): SGHTA, FQGNSA. The CDR3 is 15 residues long.

The chain employs TRBV7-2 and TRBJ2-7; no firm D call. The CDR3 totals 14 residues. Trimming took off 1 base at V and 2 bases at J, with 9 bases between the two ends. From germline, CDR1 is SGHTA and CDR2 FQGNSA. CDR3 loop: CASSLVSSTYEQYF. The CDR3 DNA is TGTGCCAGCAGCTTAGTATCGTCAACCTACGAGCAGTACTTC.

In its sample, this clone was seen a few times. Other DNA sequences of this sample code for an identical CDR3. The chain is built from TRBV14 and TRBJ1-2; no clear D gene. There are 13 residues in the CDR3. In germline, CDR1 is SGHDN, CDR2 FVKESK. Trimming left V 4 bases short and J 2 bases short, with 8 bases between. CDR3 coding DNA: TGTGCCAGCAGCCCGTCGGCAAACTATGGCTACACCTTC. Translation: CASSPSANYGYTF.

The rearrangement joins TRBV30 to TRBJ1-1; D perhaps matches TRBD1 (5 bases). Germline lookup yields CDR1 GTSNPN and CDR2 SVGIG (reference sequence). The CDR3 runs 13 residues. V was clipped by 7 bases and J by 1 base, with 13 bases between them. Written as DNA, the CDR3 is TGTGCCTCCCAGGGTGGGGGGAACACTGAAGCTTTCTTT. Amino acids: CASQGGGNTEAFF.

This chain uses TRBV30 with TRBJ1-6; 7 positions agree with TRBD1. With 4 bases clipped from V and 6 bases from J, the junction kept 3 bases outside the gene matches. The CDR3 consists of 13 residues. Germline CDR1 reads GTSNPN; CDR2 reads SVGIG (reference sequence). The DNA of the CDR3 is TGTGCCTGGAACCGGGACAGTAATTCACCCCTCCACTTT. Encoded protein: CAWNRDSNSPLHF. The full variable domain, its missing parts supplied by reference TRBV30 and TRBJ1-6, is SQTIHQWPATLVQPVGSPLSLECTVEGTSNPNLYWYRQAAGRGLQLLFYSVGIGQISSEVPQNLSASRPQDRQFILSSKKLLLSDSGFYLCAWNRDSNSPLHFGNGTRLTVT.

The chain uses TRBV27 and TRBJ1-5; 8 bases fit TRBD1. The germline V gene has CDR1 MNHEY and CDR2 SMNVEV (reference sequence). There are 13 residues in the CDR3. V lost 6 bases to trimming and J lost 2 bases; unmatched junction nucleotides: 0. The CDR3 DNA is TGTGCCAGCAGGGACAGGGGCAATCAGCCCCAGCATTTT. Protein: CASRDRGNQPQHF.

V usage is TRBV30 and J usage is TRBJ1-1; D is unclear. The CDR3 loop spans 11 amino acids. Germline loops: CDR1 GTSNPN, CDR2 SVGIG (reference sequence). Trimming pared 5 bases from V and 1 base from J, leaving 5 bases between. The CDR3 loop is CAWGGNTEAFF. DNA for the CDR3: TGTGCCTGGGGCGGGAACACTGAAGCTTTCTTT.

This chain connects TRBV14 to TRBJ2-6; D remains ambiguous. This CDR3 contains 18 residues. Trimming shortened V by 1 base and J by 0 bases, and 13 bases separated the two germline ends. CDR1 and CDR2 (germline): SGHDN, FVKESK. This CDR3 reads CASSQGPSQNSGANVLTF. The CDR3 DNA reads as TGTGCCAGCAGCCAAGGACCGAGTCAGAACTCTGGGGCCAACGTCCTGACTTTC.

The chain carries TRBV30 and TRBJ1-5, with 10 bases identical to TRBD1. The V gene's germline CDR1 is GTSNPN and CDR2 SVGIG (reference sequence). The CDR3 extends over 15 amino acids. With V trimmed by 3 bases and J by 5 bases, 7 bases remained unmatched. The CDR3 loop reads CAWRKGQGRDQPQHF. The CDR3 DNA follows: TGTGCCTGGAGAAAGGGACAGGGGAGGGATCAGCCCCAGCATTTT.

The chain links TRBV11-2 to TRBJ2-7; D ambiguous. CDR3 length: 11 amino acids. Germline-derived CDR1 and CDR2 are SGHAT and FQNNGV. V dropped 4 bases and J dropped 5 bases, with 6 bases sitting between them. DNA for the CDR3: TGTGCCAGCAGCTCGGGTCACGAGCAGTACTTC. Its protein product is CASSSGHEQYF.

The chain is built from TRBV13 and TRBJ2-2; TRBD2 matches 9 bases. From germline, CDR1 is PRHDT and CDR2 FYEKMQ (reference sequence). V lost 5 bases and J lost 7; bases outside the gene matches: 17. CDR3 length: 18 residues. DNA of the CDR3: TGTGCCAGCAGCCCCCAGGGAGCGGGAGGCCGCAGGAGCGGGGAGCTGTTTTTT. Protein product: CASSPQGAGGRRSGELFF.

The genes are TRBV7-2 and TRBJ2-4, with 10 bases lining up with TRBD2. There are 15 residues in the CDR3. V lost 2 bases and J lost 8; bases outside the gene matches: 6. Looked up from germline, CDR1 is SGHTA and CDR2 is FQGNSA. The CDR3 is CASSLLAGVADIQYF. The CDR3 DNA is TGTGCCAGCAGCTTACTAGCGGGAGTAGCGGACATTCAGTACTTC.

The J gene is TRBJ2-7, the V gene TRBV18, with D unclear. Trimming removed 1 base at V and 3 bases at J, with 7 bases between. The CDR3 is made up of 13 amino acids. CDR1 and CDR2 from the germline V gene are KGHSH and LQKENI. CDR3 sequence: CASSPLASYEQYF. The CDR3 DNA sequence: TGTGCCAGCTCACCACTAGCTAGCTACGAGCAGTACTTC. The entire variable domain, with the rest obtained from reference TRBV18 and TRBJ2-7, is as follows: NAGVMQNPRHLVRRRGQEARLRCSPMKGHSHVYWYRQLPEEGLKFMVYLQKENIIDESGMPKERFSAEFPKEGPSILRIQQVVRGDSAAYFCASSPLASYEQYFGPGTRLTVT.

V gene TRBV7-9 combines with J gene TRBJ2-1; 10 bases map to TRBD1. The junction had 2 bases not matched to a gene; V was cut back by 2 bases and J by 4 bases. The CDR3 covers 15 residues. Germline V CDR1 and CDR2: SEHNR, FQNEAQ (reference sequence). The CDR3 bases are TGTGCCAGCAGCTTATGGACAGGGGGTTACAATGAGCAGTTCTTC. It translates to CASSLWTGGYNEQFF.

This chain connects TRBV29-1 to TRBJ2-6, with D uncertain. Germline V gene lookup returns CDR1 SQVTM and CDR2 ANQGSEA. Trimming took 5 bases from V and 0 from J, leaving 5 bases between them. The CDR3 is made up of 13 amino acids. The CDR3 sequence: CSVCFSGANVLTF. The CDR3 DNA is TGCAGCGTTTGCTTCTCTGGGGCCAACGTCCTGACTTTC.

CDR3 DNA: TGTGCCAGCAGCCGGCAGGACAGCTGGAACCACGAGCAGTACTTC. Its protein product is CASSRQDSWNHEQYF. V gene TRBV7-9 combines with J gene TRBJ2-7; tentatively, D is TRBD1 (6 bases). This CDR3 is 15 amino acids long. The V gene's germline CDR1 is SEHNR and CDR2 FQNEAQ (reference sequence). The V gene lost 5 bases and the J gene lost 5 bases, with 19 bases spanning the gap.

The chain has TRBV19 and TRBJ2-1, with TRBD2 identical over 9 bases. The CDR3 totals 14 residues. J gave up 10 bases and V 4 bases, and 8 bases lay outside the gene matches. The germline gives CDR1 LNHDA, CDR2 SQIVND (reference sequence). The CDR3 sequence: CASSNGGRAGEQFF. The CDR3 region has the DNA TGTGCCAGTAGTAACGGCGGGAGGGCCGGCGAGCAGTTCTTC.

The chain uses TRBV11-2 and TRBJ2-4; possibly TRBD2 for D (5 bases). CDR1 is SGHAT, CDR2 FQNNGV, per germline. The germline V and J ends were trimmed by 8 bases and 0 bases, with 8 bases remaining between them. The CDR3 contains 13 residues. CDR3 DNA sequence: TGTGCCAGCCGGGGTTTAGCCAAAAACATTCAGTACTTC. Translated: CASRGLAKNIQYF. Using reference TRBV11-2 and TRBJ2-4 for the parts outside the CDR3, the full variable domain is EAGVAQSPRYKIIEKRQSVAFWCNPISGHATLYWYQQILGQGPKLLIQFQNNGVVDDSQLPKDRFSAERLKGVDSTLKIQPAKLEDSAVYLCASRGLAKNIQYFGAGTRLSVL.

The gene calls are TRBV7-2 and TRBJ2-3; D is uncertain. This CDR3 comprises 15 residues. Germline V CDR1 and CDR2: SGHTA, FQGNSA. Trimming stripped 1 base from V and 0 bases from J, with 8 bases between. The CDR3 sequence is CASSLVRSSTDTQYF. The CDR3 coding sequence is TGTGCCAGCAGCTTAGTACGGAGTAGCACAGATACGCAGTATTTT.